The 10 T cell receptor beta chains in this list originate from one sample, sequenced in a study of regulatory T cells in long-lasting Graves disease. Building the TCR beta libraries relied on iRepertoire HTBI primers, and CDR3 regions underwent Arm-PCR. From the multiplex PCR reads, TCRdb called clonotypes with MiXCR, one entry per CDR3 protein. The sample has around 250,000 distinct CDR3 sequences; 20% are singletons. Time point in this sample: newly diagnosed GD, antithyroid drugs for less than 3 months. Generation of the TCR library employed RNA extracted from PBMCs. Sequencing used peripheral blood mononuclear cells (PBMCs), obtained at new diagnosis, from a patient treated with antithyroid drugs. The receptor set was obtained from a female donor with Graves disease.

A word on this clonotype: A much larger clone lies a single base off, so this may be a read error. The chain's CDR3 is CATSGTGDRPQHF. The CDR3 region has the DNA TGTGCCACCAGTGGGACAGGGGACCGGCCCCAGCATTTT. The J gene is TRBJ1-5, the V gene TRBV24-1, with TRBD1 identical over 9 bases. CDR3 size: 13 residues. Trimming at V came to 5 bases and at J to 9 bases, leaving 4 bases not matched to a gene. CDR1 is KGHDR and CDR2 is SFDVKD in the germline V gene.

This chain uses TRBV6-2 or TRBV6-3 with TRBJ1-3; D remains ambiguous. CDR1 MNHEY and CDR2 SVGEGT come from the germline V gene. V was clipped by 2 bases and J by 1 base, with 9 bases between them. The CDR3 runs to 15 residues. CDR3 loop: CASSYDRQSGNTIYF. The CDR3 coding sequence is TGTGCCAGCAGTTACGATCGACAATCTGGAAACACCATATATTTT.

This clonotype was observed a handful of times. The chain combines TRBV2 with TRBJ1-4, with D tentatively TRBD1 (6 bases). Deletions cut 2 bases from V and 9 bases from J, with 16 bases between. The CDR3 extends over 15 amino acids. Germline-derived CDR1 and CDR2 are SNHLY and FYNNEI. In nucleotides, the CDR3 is TGTGCCAGCAGTGAATGGGCAGGGGCAGACCAAAAACTGTTTTTT. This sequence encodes CASSEWAGADQKLFF.

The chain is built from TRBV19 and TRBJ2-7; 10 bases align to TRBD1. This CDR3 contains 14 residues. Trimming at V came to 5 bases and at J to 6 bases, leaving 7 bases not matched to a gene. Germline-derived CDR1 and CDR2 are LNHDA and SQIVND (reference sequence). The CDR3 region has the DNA TGTGCCAGTAGTGGGCGGACAGGGGGTGGCGAGCAGTACTTC. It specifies CASSGRTGGGEQYF.

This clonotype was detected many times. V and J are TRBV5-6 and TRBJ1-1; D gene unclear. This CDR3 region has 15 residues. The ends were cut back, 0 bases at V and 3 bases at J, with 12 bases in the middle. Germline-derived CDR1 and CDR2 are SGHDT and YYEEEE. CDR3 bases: TGTGCCAGCAGCTTGGATCCGGGAAGGGACACTGAAGCTTTCTTT. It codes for CASSLDPGRDTEAFF.

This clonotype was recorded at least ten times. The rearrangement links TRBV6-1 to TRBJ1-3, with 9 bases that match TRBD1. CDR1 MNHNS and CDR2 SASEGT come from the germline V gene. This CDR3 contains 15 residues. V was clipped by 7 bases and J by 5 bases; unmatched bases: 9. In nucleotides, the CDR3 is TGTGCCAGCACCAGACAGGGGGACCTTCGAAACACCATATATTTT. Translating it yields CASTRQGDLRNTIYF.

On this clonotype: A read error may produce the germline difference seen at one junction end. The CDR3 coding sequence is TGTGCCAGCAGCCTTATAGCGGGGGCGAACACCGGGGAGCTGCTTTTT. This translates into CASSLIAGANTGELLF. The gene calls are TRBV2 and TRBJ2-2; 9 nucleotides agree with TRBD2. CDR1 is SNHLY and CDR2 is FYNNEI in the germline V gene. This CDR3 contains 16 residues.

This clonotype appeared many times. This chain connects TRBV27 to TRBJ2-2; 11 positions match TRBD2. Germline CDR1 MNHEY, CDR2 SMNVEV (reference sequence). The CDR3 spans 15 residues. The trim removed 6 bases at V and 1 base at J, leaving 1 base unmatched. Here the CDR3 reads CASRLAGENTGELFF. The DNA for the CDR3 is TGTGCCAGCAGACTAGCGGGAGAGAACACCGGGGAGCTGTTTTTT.

The CDR3 region is CSARDRLAGGPGYNEQFF. The DNA for the CDR3 is TGCAGTGCTAGAGATCGCCTAGCGGGAGGGCCGGGTTACAATGAGCAGTTCTTC. The rearrangement joins TRBV20-1 to TRBJ2-1; 12 nucleotides agree with TRBD2. The CDR3 has 18 amino acids. The V gene end was trimmed by 0 bases and the J gene end by 4 bases; junction bases not matched to a gene: 10. Germline CDR1 and CDR2: DFQATT and SNEGSKA (reference sequence).

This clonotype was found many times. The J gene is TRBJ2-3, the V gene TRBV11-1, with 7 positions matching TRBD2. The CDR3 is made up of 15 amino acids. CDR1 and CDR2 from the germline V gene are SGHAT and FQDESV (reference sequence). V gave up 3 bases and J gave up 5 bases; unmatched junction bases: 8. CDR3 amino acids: CASSFQRDPRDTQYF. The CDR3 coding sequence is TGTGCCAGCAGCTTCCAGCGGGACCCCCGAGATACGCAGTATTTT.